These 8 T cell receptor beta chains originate from one sample sequenced in a study of post-analysis software for immune sequencing data. Notes on the study in general: Controls had lower frequencies than patients of roughly five TRBV segments, which included TRBV5-6, TRBV5-1 and TRBV20-1.

No antigen is known for these receptors. The library was made from cDNA and included unique molecular identifiers. MiXCR, applied by TCRdb to the PCR reads, yields one record per CDR3 protein. The table lists around 200,000 distinct CDR3 sequences, roughly 28% of them singletons. The sequenced sample was blood. These receptors came from a girl aged 2 to 17 with multiple sclerosis.

The chain links TRBV11-2 to TRBJ2-1; 11 bases align to TRBD2. The CDR3 spans 16 residues. The germline V gene encodes CDR1 SGHAT and CDR2 FQNNGV. V was clipped by 5 bases and J by 3 bases; unmatched bases: 6. CDR3 sequence reads: CASSPTSGSLYNEQFF. DNA of the CDR3: TGTGCCAGCAGCCCCACTAGCGGGAGTCTCTACAATGAGCAGTTCTTC.

The genes are TRBV5-5 and TRBJ1-5; no clear D. Trimming removed 1 base at V and 2 bases at J, with 7 bases between. The CDR3 length is 14 residues. Germline lookup yields CDR1 SGHKS and CDR2 YYEKEE (reference sequence). Written as DNA, the CDR3 is TGTGCCAGCAGCTTGAGTAGCGGCAATCAGCCCCAGCATTTT. Translation gives CASSLSSGNQPQHF.

The chain employs TRBV20-1 and TRBJ2-7; 14 positions match TRBD2. The V and J ends lost 6 bases and 2 bases, in that order; junction bases with no gene match: 9. CDR3 length equals 16 residues. The germline gives CDR1 DFQATT, CDR2 SNEGSKA (reference sequence). The CDR3 DNA reads as TGCAGTGCAACCGGGACTAGCGGGAGAGGCGCCTACGAGCAGTACTTC. Its protein is CSATGTSGRGAYEQYF.

This clonotype was seen ten or more times. The V gene is TRBV6-2 or TRBV6-3, the J gene TRBJ2-3, with TRBD2 as a possible D gene (6 bases). There are 14 residues in the CDR3. The germline CDR1 and CDR2 sequences are MNHEY and SVGEGT. The germline V and J ends were trimmed by 9 bases and 6 bases, with 19 bases remaining between them. The CDR3 spells CASRRGTSWDTQYF. The CDR3 DNA reads TGTGCCAGTCGACGGGGGACGAGTTGGGATACGCAGTATTTT.

A few counts support this clonotype. This could be a read error, since a much larger clone is one nucleotide away. CDR3 loop: CASRAGTDYNEQYF. The CDR3 nucleotides read TGTGCCAGCAGAGCCGGGACAGATTACAATGAGCAGTACTTC. The chain employs TRBV6-6 and TRBJ2-1; 7 bases agree with TRBD1. The end of the DNA fits TRBJ2-7 better, so the J call may be wrong. CDR1 and CDR2 (germline): MNHNY, SVGAGI (reference sequence). CDR3 length: 14 amino acids.

This chain connects TRBV20-1 to TRBJ2-1; possibly TRBD1 for D (5 bases). Germline lookup yields CDR1 DFQATT and CDR2 SNEGSKA (reference sequence). This CDR3 comprises 11 residues. As DNA, the CDR3 is TGCAGGGCTCACAGGCACAATGAGCAGTTCTTC. Amino acid sequence: CRAHRHNEQFF.

This chain links TRBV20-1 with TRBJ2-7; weak D call: TRBD1 (6 bases). V lost 0 bases to trimming and J lost 7 bases, with 19 bases between them. CDR1 DFQATT and CDR2 SNEGSKA come from the germline V gene (reference sequence). The CDR3 extends over 15 amino acids. CDR3 loop: CSARDEQGRYNEQYF. The CDR3, as DNA: TGCAGTGCTAGAGATGAGCAGGGGCGATACAATGAGCAGTACTTC.

The rearrangement links TRBV7-6 to TRBJ2-7; TRBD1 agrees at 8 bases. CDR1 and CDR2 (germline): SGHVS, FNYEAQ. V shed 8 bases and J 3 bases; nucleotides not matched to a gene: 12. This CDR3 contains 15 residues. CDR3 residues: CASPPFGQGIYEQYF. CDR3 nucleotides: TGTGCCAGCCCCCCCTTCGGACAGGGTATCTACGAGCAGTACTTC.